The 16 T cell receptor beta chains given below trace back to one sample, sequenced in a study of blood T cells in healthy people across ages. Primers used in a second PCR of roughly 6 to 12 cycles were a sample-barcoded 5' primer and a J-beta primer mix. TCRdb reanalysed the 5' RACE reads using MiXCR and keeps one entry per CDR3 protein. The sample shows approximately 800,000 distinct CDR3 sequences, roughly 25% of them seen only once. This same sample was also part of a study on T cells of mothers and their children.

Source material: blood. The receptors were sampled from a boy younger than 18 in good health.

The rearrangement joins TRBV7-8 to TRBJ2-5, with D possibly being TRBD1 (6 bases). The J call could be wrong; TRBJ2-1 is a better fit for the DNA end. The CDR3 loop spans 14 amino acids. CDR1 is SGHVS, CDR2 FQNEAQ, per germline. Here the CDR3 reads CASSSGQPNNEQFF. The CDR3 DNA reads as TGTGCCAGCAGCTCCGGACAGCCGAACAATGAGCAGTTCTTC.

The chain uses TRBV29-1 and TRBJ1-2; 7 bases fit TRBD1. The trim removed 6 bases at V and 4 bases at J, leaving 11 bases unmatched. There are 14 residues in the CDR3. Germline V gene sequence: CDR1 SQVTM, CDR2 ANQGSEA. The CDR3 sequence is CSVPSTGRSYGYTF. The DNA for the CDR3 is TGCAGCGTACCATCGACAGGGCGAAGCTATGGCTACACCTTC.

The rearrangement links TRBV12-3 or TRBV12-4 to TRBJ2-1; D is possibly TRBD2 (6 bases). Near its end, the DNA agrees better with TRBJ2-5, so the J call may be wrong. CDR3 size: 15 residues. The CDR3 here is CASSWTIRIEETQYF. For the CDR3, the DNA is TGTGCCAGCAGTTGGACTATCCGAATTGAGGAGACCCAGTACTTC.

The chain combines TRBV7-3 with TRBJ2-4; D might be TRBD1 (6 bases). Germline V gene data show CDR1 as SGHTA and CDR2 as FQGTGA. V was cut by 5 bases and J by 6 bases, with 11 bases left in between. The CDR3 loop spans 13 amino acids. The CDR3 DNA follows: TGTGCCAGCAGCGAGGGACACGGAAACATTCAGTACTTC. Protein sequence: CASSEGHGNIQYF.

DNA for the CDR3: TGTGCCAGCACAAGCGGGGGGGATACCGGGGAGCTGTTTTTT. This codes for CASTSGGDTGELFF. This chain joins TRBV6-6 and TRBJ2-2, with 10 positions matching TRBD2. The V segment lost 7 bases and the J segment 5 bases; nucleotides outside the gene matches: 4. Germline V lookup: CDR1 MNHNY, CDR2 SVGAGI (reference sequence). CDR3 length: 14 amino acids.

The sample holds a few counts of this clonotype. The V and J genes are TRBV4-2 and TRBJ1-5, with 7 positions matching TRBD1. V trimming: 3 bases; J trimming: 2 bases; junction bases outside the gene matches: 10. The CDR3 spans 17 residues. Per the germline V gene, CDR1 is LGHNA and CDR2 is YNFKEQ. The CDR3 sequence is CASSHAATGQGNQPQHF. The DNA for the CDR3 is TGTGCCAGCAGCCATGCGGCGACCGGACAGGGCAATCAGCCCCAGCATTTT.

The chain carries TRBV3-1 and TRBJ1-4, with no clear D. Germline-derived CDR1 and CDR2 are LGHDT and YNNKEL (reference sequence). Deletions cut 4 bases from V and 4 bases from J, with 13 bases between. This CDR3 has 15 residues. The CDR3 here is CASSPRRLFNEKLFF. DNA for the CDR3: TGTGCCAGCAGCCCTCGCAGGTTATTTAATGAAAAACTGTTTTTT.

This clonotype has a count of ten or more. The J gene is TRBJ2-7, the V gene TRBV12-3 or TRBV12-4; D is tentatively TRBD1 or TRBD2 (5 bases each). The length of the CDR3 is 14 residues. V gave up 7 bases and J gave up 4 bases, with 17 bases separating them. The CDR3 DNA is TGTGCCAGCACCAAGGGTCCGGGGCCATACGAGCAGTACTTC. Translation: CASTKGPGPYEQYF.

This clonotype has just a few counts. The chain recombines TRBV21-1 with TRBJ2-4; the table's D gene call, TRBD1, was not cross checked with the DNA. TRBV21-1 is listed as a pseudogene. This CDR3 contains 16 residues. The CDR3 reads CASSSDRRAAKNIQYF. CDR3 bases: TGTGCCAGCAGCAGCGACAGGCGGGCGGCCAAAAACATTCAGTACTTC.

This clonotype turned up a few times. The rearrangement uses TRBV28 and TRBJ1-4; TRBD1 is a possible D gene (5 bases). Deletions cut 5 bases from V and 8 bases from J, with 15 bases between. In germline, CDR1 is MDHEN, CDR2 SYDVKM. This CDR3 is built from 14 residues. The CDR3 DNA reads as TGTGCCAGCAGTCAGGGTTTTAGTTCGGAAAAACTGTTTTTT. Its translation is CASSQGFSSEKLFF. Full variable domain (remainder filled in from reference TRBV28 and TRBJ1-4): DVKVTQSSRYLVKRTGEKVFLECVQDMDHENMFWYRQDPGLGLRLIYFSYDVKMKEKGDIPEGYSVSREKKERFSLILESASTNQTSMYLCASSQGFSSEKLFFGSGTQLSVL.

This clonotype came up a few times. The V gene is TRBV28, the J gene TRBJ2-5, with unresolved D. Near its end, the DNA agrees better with TRBJ2-7, so the J call may be wrong. The V gene's germline CDR1 is MDHEN and CDR2 SYDVKM. The CDR3 is 12 residues long. The CDR3 bases are TGTGCCAGCAGTTCGGCCGAATACGAGCAGTACTTC. Its protein product is CASSSAEYEQYF.

V and J are TRBV28 and TRBJ1-2; D unclear. Trimming took 7 bases from V and 4 from J, leaving 19 bases between them. This CDR3 is built from 15 residues. The V gene's germline CDR1 is MDHEN and CDR2 SYDVKM. DNA of the CDR3: TGTGCCAGCACCCGGACCCCAAACACTGGCTATGGCTACACCTTC. Protein product: CASTRTPNTGYGYTF.

CDR3 nucleotides: TGTGCCAGCTCAAAAGCCGGGACAGCCTCGCACGAGCAGTACTTC. This translates into CASSKAGTASHEQYF. This chain links TRBV18 with TRBJ2-5; 7 bases align to TRBD1. The end of the DNA aligns better with TRBJ2-7, so the J call may be wrong. From germline, CDR1 is KGHSH and CDR2 LQKENI. CDR3 length: 15 amino acids.

This clonotype was seen only once. This sequence joins TRBV6-4 and TRBJ2-6; perhaps TRBD2 as D (6 bases). V was cut by 2 bases and J by 0 bases, with 8 bases left in between. The CDR3 spans 16 residues. Per germline, CDR1 MRHNA and CDR2 SNTAGT. This CDR3 is CASSDGGSSGANVLTF. In DNA form, the CDR3 reads TGTGCCAGCAGTGACGGGGGGAGCTCTGGGGCCAACGTCCTGACTTTC.

This clonotype was detected once. This CDR3 reads CASSWGLAEEETQYF. CDR3 bases: TGTGCCAGCAGCTGGGGACTAGCGGAGGAAGAGACCCAGTACTTC. The chain carries TRBV7-3 and TRBJ2-5; 11 nucleotides align to TRBD2. The ends lost 4 bases at V and 3 bases at J; junction bases unmatched: 4. CDR3 length: 15 amino acids. Germline assignment: CDR1 SGHTA and CDR2 FQGTGA.

This clonotype was observed a handful of times. The rearrangement links TRBV21-1 to TRBJ2-5; TRBD2 is the table's D call, not checked against the DNA. TRBV21-1 is noted as a pseudogene. The CDR3 is 24 amino acids. This CDR3 is CARRRPSVGATSEGLRPDKETQYF. The CDR3 DNA follows: TGTGCCAGAAGGAGGCCCTCCGTCGGGGCGACCTCGGAGGGCCTAAGGCCCGACAAAGAGACCCAGTACTTC.